This T cell receptor (beta chain) was documented in a study of T-cell reconstitution after alpha-beta-depleted transplantation in children. This clonotype was observed at least ten times. Its antigen is currently unknown. Germline loops: CDR1 DFQATT, CDR2 SNEGSKA (reference sequence). CDR3 length: 16 amino acids. The V segment lost 6 bases and the J segment 1 base; nucleotides outside the gene matches: 11. A library of TCRbeta sequences, prepared with unique molecular identifiers, was generated. From the PCR reads, TCRdb called clonotypes with MiXCR, one entry per CDR3 protein. The repertoire holds about 830,000 distinct CDR3 sequences, with 16% as singletons. Study-wide findings and caveats: When one year had passed after transplant, most T-cell counts and diversity came from newly produced T cells. Reported findings indicate that, about two months after transplant, alpha-beta T cells came from several hundred expanded clones, which were derived from non-depleted graft cells.

This TCR was recovered from a male patient under 18 who had a stem cell transplant for acute lymphoblastic leukemia, so the T cells may come from the graft donor. The sample consisted of PBMCs, mostly from graft donor cells, taken 360 days after TCRalphabeta/CD19-depleted stem cell transplant. V usage is TRBV20-1 and J usage is TRBJ2-1; 8 bases agree with TRBD2. The CDR3 DNA follows: TGCAGTGCCACCTCGGGGAGCGGGAGTTCCTACAATGAGCAGTTCTTC. Amino acid sequence: CSATSGSGSSYNEQFF.